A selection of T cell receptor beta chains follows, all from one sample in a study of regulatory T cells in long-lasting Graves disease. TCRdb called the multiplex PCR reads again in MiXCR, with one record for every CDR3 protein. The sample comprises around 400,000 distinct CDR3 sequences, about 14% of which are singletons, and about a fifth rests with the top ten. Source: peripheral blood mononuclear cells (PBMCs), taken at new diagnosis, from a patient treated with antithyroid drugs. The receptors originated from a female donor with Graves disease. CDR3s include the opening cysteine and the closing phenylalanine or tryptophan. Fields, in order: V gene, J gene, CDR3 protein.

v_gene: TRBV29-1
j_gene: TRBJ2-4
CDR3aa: CSVGRGADIQYF

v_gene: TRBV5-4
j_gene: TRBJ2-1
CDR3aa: CASSPGLAGFAYNEQFF

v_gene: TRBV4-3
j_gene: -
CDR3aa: CASSQLLGTGNQPQYF

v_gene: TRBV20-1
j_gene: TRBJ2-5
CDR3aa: CSARPRYTGTRRPETQYF

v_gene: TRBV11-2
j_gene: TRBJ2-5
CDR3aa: CASSLVTGGLNHETQYF

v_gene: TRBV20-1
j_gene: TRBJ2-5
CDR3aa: CSAQNPGHEYQETQYF

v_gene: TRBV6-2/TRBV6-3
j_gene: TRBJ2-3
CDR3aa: CASSYRAGGHIVNTQYF

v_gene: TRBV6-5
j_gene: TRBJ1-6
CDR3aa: CASSYLDRNSPLHF

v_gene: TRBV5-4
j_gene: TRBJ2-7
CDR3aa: CASSQGQGPYEQYF

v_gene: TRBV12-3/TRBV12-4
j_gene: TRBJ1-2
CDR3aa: CASSRNAPGDYGYTF

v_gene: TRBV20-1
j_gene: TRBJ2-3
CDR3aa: CSAIASGTATDTQYF

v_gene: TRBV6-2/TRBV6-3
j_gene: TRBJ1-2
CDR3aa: CASSLRDRRDYTF

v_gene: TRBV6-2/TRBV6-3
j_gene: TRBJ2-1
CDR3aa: CASSWLYVNNEQFF

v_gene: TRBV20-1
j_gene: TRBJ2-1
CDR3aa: CSARDPYLAGVINEQFF

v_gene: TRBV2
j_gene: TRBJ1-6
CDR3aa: CASSDSQGSPLHF

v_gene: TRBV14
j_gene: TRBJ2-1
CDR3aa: CASSPKRGVRTFNEQFF

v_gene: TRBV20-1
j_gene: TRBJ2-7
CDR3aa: CSANPGPPATEQYF

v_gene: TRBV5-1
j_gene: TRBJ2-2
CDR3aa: CASSLDGGQGNTGELFF

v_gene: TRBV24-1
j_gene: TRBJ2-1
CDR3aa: CATSDAGQAYNEQFF

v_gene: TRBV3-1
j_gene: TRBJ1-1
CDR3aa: CASSRPNTEAFF

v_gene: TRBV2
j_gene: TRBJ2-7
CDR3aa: CASHSIGAYEQYF

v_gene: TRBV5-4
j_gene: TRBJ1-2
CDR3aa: CASSSSGTVLYGYTF

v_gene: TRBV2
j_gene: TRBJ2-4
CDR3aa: CASSLASGLAGNIQYF

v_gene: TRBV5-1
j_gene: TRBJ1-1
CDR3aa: CASSLAQTNTEAFF

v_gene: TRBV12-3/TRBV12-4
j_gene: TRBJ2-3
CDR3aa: CASSLQAGGFDTQYF

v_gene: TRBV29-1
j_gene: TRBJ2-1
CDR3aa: CSDTGTSGSENEQFF

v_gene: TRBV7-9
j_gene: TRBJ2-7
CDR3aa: CASSLGLNSYEQYF

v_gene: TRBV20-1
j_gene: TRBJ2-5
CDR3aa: CSARRSGLTSETQYF

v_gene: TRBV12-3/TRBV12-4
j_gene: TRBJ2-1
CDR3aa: CASSLSVQNEQFF

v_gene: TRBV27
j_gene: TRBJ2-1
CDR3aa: CASTSGKLAGGDEQFF

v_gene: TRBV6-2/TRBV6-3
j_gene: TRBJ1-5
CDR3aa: CASSYSKTGGRRQPQHF

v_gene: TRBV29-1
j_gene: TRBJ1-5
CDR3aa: CSVGTGDQPQHF

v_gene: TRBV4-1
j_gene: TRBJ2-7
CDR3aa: CASSQDENYEQYF

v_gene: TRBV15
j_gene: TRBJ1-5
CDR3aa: CATSTGMGGQPQHF

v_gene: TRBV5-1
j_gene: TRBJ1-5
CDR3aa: CASSQDVGDYSNQPQHF

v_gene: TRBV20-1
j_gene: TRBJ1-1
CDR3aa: CSASGRGTEAFF

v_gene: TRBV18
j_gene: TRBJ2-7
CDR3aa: CASSPYDRASEQYF

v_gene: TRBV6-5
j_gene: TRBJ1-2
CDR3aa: CASRDSRGDYGYTF

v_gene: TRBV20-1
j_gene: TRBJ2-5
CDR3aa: CSASPRGQETQYF

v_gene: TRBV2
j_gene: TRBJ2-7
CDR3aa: CARPKSEQYF

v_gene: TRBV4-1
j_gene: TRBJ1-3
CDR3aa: CASSQIFRNRPGNTIYF

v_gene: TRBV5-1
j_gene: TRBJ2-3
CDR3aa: CASSLDSTDTQYF

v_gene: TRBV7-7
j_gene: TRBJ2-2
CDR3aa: CASSLALGSGELFF

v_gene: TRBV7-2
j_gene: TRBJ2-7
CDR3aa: CASSFDRVAQYEQYF

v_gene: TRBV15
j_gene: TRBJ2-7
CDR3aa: CATKGAGVSYEQYF

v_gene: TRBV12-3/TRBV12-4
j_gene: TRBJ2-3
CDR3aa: CASSLNPGQGTDTQYF

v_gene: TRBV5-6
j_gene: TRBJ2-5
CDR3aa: CASSWGGQETQYF

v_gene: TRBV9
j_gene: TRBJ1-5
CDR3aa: CASPPGGGLTSNQPQHF

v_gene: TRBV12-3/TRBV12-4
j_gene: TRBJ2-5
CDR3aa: CASSASGKTQYF

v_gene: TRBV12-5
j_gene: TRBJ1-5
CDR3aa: CASGYVQSGLQPQHF

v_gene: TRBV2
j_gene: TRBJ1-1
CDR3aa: CASFGGTEAFF

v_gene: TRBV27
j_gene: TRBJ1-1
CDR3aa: CASQMSRGVEAFF

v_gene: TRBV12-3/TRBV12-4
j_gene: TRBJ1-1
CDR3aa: CASSFRLQNTEAFF

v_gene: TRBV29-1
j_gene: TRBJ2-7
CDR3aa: CSVERDGHENEQYF

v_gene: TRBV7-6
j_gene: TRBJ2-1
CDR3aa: CASSFGGGLAGVDEQFF